The T cell receptor (beta chain) under discussion was sequenced for a study of PD-L1 blockade in urothelial cancer. Study-wide context: Timepoints chosen for blood analysis were 3 weeks (second dose) and 6 weeks after treatment start. Across blood samples, T cells had a median count of about 150,000.

Germline V gene sequence: CDR1 MGHRA, CDR2 YSYEKL. The CDR3 totals 16 residues. With 0 bases clipped from V and 6 bases from J, the junction kept 11 bases outside the gene matches. Profiling relied on immunoSEQ multiplex PCR, and the TCRdb table lists in-frame clones only, not all of them. The table lists under 120,000 clones, approximately 85% of them singletons. Urothelial carcinoma affected the patients, and it was locally advanced or metastatic. J is TRBJ2-7 and V is TRBV4-1, with TRBD1 matching over 7 bases. The TCR sequence derives from a man aged 50 to 59 with urothelial cancer. Specimen: PBMCs, collected around atezolizumab (anti-PD-L1) treatment. The DNA of the CDR3 is TGCGCCAGCAGCCAAGAGAGAACGACAGGGTGGGGCGAGCAGTACTTC. The encoded protein is CASSQERTTGWGEQYF.